This TCR beta chain comes out of a study of cytomegalovirus exposure and HLA in healthy donors. The wider study: A later analysis reported the same platform for the roughly 120 validation repertoires and the roughly 700 first-cohort repertoires.

The donors were in the approximately 120-subject validation cohort, distinct from the 666-subject first cohort. CDR3 length equals 14 residues. Trimming cost V 5 bases and J 1 base; bases outside gene matches: 4. CDR1 is SGHTA and CDR2 is FQGNSA in the germline V gene. Some clones are missing from TCRdb's copy, which holds only in-frame ones; the method was immunoSEQ multiplex PCR. Of some 120,000 clones listed, around 90% are singletons. Sequenced input: PBMCs. The gene calls are TRBV7-2 and TRBJ2-7; 8 bases align to TRBD1. The receptor comes from a woman aged 18-29 years in good health and CMV-seronegative. The CDR3 sequence: CASSAGTGSYEQYF. As DNA, the CDR3 is TGTGCCAGCAGCGCCGGGACAGGATCCTACGAGCAGTACTTC.